The following is a T cell receptor (beta chain) sequence with its context. Its cognate antigen is unknown. The data were obtained in a study of cytomegalovirus exposure and HLA in healthy donors. In the study overall: Per a later analysis, the 550 to 850 first-cohort and more than 100 validation repertoires shared one platform.

Profiling relied on immunoSEQ multiplex PCR, and the TCRdb table lists in-frame clones only, not all of them. The table lists 150,000 to 200,000 clones, about 96% of them singletons. V was cut by 4 bases and J by 5 bases, with 12 bases left in between. CDR3 length: 13 amino acids. Germline CDR1 reads MNHEY; CDR2 reads SVGAGI. Study-level findings and limits: Rare TCR sequences predominated, though certain public TCRs were found in many donors. In vitro experiments confirmed that a few CMV-associated chains were specific for CMV antigens.

The TCR sequence derives from a woman younger than 30 in good health and CMV-seronegative. The chain carries TRBV6-5 and TRBJ2-7; D possibly corresponds to TRBD1 (5 bases). Specimen: PBMCs. The CDR3 region has the DNA TGTGCCAGCAGTTCCCCAGACAGCAACGAGCAGTACTTC. The encoded protein is CASSSPDSNEQYF.